This T cell receptor (beta chain) is drawn from a study of shared clonotypes between healthy human individuals. This clone was detected a few times. The antigen remains undetermined. Here immunoSEQ multiplex PCR was the method, and the copy in TCRdb shows in-frame clones only, minus some. The sample shows some 2.3 million clones, just over 90% of them seen only once. General observations from the study: Clonotype sharing levels among donors were expected to vary with sequencing depth.

This clonotype originated in a man in his late teens or twenties in good health. Some clones in this sample may be carry-over from other donors' samples. Specimen: naive CD4+ T cells from PBMCs. As to subset: CD45RA+ positively selected.

CDR3 in DNA: TGCAGCGTTGACGAGGGGAGGGGACAGCCCCAGCATTTT. This translates into CSVDEGRGQPQHF. V is TRBV29-1 and J is TRBJ1-5, with D possibly matching TRBD1 (5 bases). Trimming stripped 3 bases from V and 7 bases from J, with 13 bases between. The CDR3 runs 13 residues. Per the germline V gene, CDR1 is SQVTM and CDR2 is ANQGSEA.